What follows is one T cell receptor (beta chain) and its context. Its antigen is not known. Sample treatment: over 15 received Ad26.COV2.S at low or high dose, single or two shots; about 5 received placebo; per-sample allocation not given. The samples date from day 63 after the first vaccine or placebo injection. Ad26.COV2.S expressed prefusion-stabilized spike from the original Wuhan strain. These data are taken from a study of Ad26.COV2.S vaccination and SARS-CoV-2 variants. Across the study: Intramuscularly, Ad26.COV2.S was given either once or twice, 56 days apart. Study-wide points: Breadth and depth estimates from TCRs may understate total T cell responses.

The CDR3 length is 13 residues. Per the germline V gene, CDR1 is MNHEY and CDR2 is SVGAGI. The germline V and J ends were trimmed by 9 bases and 4 bases, with 16 bases remaining between them. Sequenced by immunoSEQ multiplex PCR; TCRdb stores in-frame clones only, minus some. The sample consists of about 460,000 clones, 89% of them appearing once. The V gene is TRBV6-5, the J gene TRBJ2-7; D not certain. Source: peripheral blood, taken in a trial of Ad26.COV2.S vaccine versus placebo. This clonotype was obtained from a person aged 18 to 65 who received the Ad26.COV2.S COVID-19 vaccine or a placebo. CDR3 sequence: CASEPLERYEQYF. CDR3 DNA: TGTGCCAGTGAACCCTTGGAACGGTACGAGCAGTACTTC.